This passage covers 25 T cell receptor beta chains from one sample sequenced in a study of T-cell reconstitution after alpha-beta-depleted transplantation in children. Library preparation (for TCRbeta) was performed with unique molecular identifiers. TCRdb redid the calling of the PCR reads with MiXCR, one entry per CDR3 protein. Of 200,000 to 250,000 distinct CDR3 sequences in the sample, about 11% are singletons; the top ten hold roughly 30%. The sequenced sample was PBMCs, obtained before TCRalphabeta/CD19-depleted stem cell transplant. The receptor source for this set is a child younger than two with acute myeloid leukemia, due to receive a stem cell transplant.

This clonotype was counted many times. The V and J genes are TRBV5-1 and TRBJ2-2, with TRBD1 identical over 7 bases. This CDR3 is 14 amino acids long. The V and J ends lost 4 bases and 1 base, in that order; junction bases with no gene match: 1. CDR1 and CDR2 from the germline V gene are SGHRS and YFSETQ. CDR3: CASSRDRNTGELFF. CDR3 in DNA: TGCGCCAGCAGCCGGGACAGGAACACCGGGGAGCTGTTTTTT. Complete variable domain (other parts from reference TRBV5-1 and TRBJ2-2): KAGVTQTPRYLIKTRGQQVTLSCSPISGHRSVSWYQQTPGQGLQFLFEYFSETQRNKGNFPGRFSGRQFSNSRSEMNVSTLELGDSALYLCASSRDRNTGELFFGEGSRLTVL.

In this sample, this clonotype turned up many times. The chain recombines TRBV29-1 with TRBJ1-1, with D unclear. V lost 7 bases, J lost 0 bases, and 12 bases lay in between. There are 13 residues in the CDR3. Germline V gives CDR1 SQVTM, CDR2 ANQGSEA. CDR3 in amino acids: CSGAGRLNTEAFF. For the CDR3, the DNA is TGCAGCGGAGCTGGACGGTTGAACACTGAAGCTTTCTTT.

The table lists this clonotype with many counts. The V call is TRBV7-7, the J call TRBJ2-1; 11 positions agree with TRBD2. The V and J ends lost 4 bases and 10 bases, in that order; junction bases with no gene match: 9. Germline loops: CDR1 SSHAT, CDR2 FNYEAQ (reference sequence). This CDR3 spans 15 amino acids. Here the CDR3 reads CASSSELAGVREQFF. Here the CDR3 DNA reads TGTGCCAGCAGCTCCGAACTAGCGGGAGTGAGGGAGCAGTTCTTC.

This clonotype has a count of ten or more. The chain joins TRBV4-1 to TRBJ1-3; D is unresolved. Looked up from germline, CDR1 is MGHRA and CDR2 is YSYEKL. V lost 0 bases to trimming and J lost 5 bases, with 2 bases between them. The CDR3 has 12 amino acids. The CDR3 DNA reads as TGCGCCAGCAGCCAAGATAGAAACACCATATATTTT. Encoded protein: CASSQDRNTIYF.

The chain links TRBV7-3 to TRBJ2-1; 8 nucleotides match TRBD2. Germline trimming cut 6 bases from V and 5 bases from J; bases unmatched to any gene: 6. CDR3 length: 14 amino acids. The germline gives CDR1 SGHTA, CDR2 FQGTGA. The CDR3 coding sequence is TGTGCCAGCAGTCAAAGCGGGGGTAACAATGAGCAGTTCTTC. Its translation is CASSQSGGNNEQFF.

This clonotype was recorded at least ten times. The gene calls are TRBV11-2 and TRBJ2-1, with D unclear. Germline CDR1 and CDR2: SGHAT and FQNNGV. The V end was cut by 0 bases, the J end by 10 bases, with 7 bases between. CDR3 length: 12 residues. The CDR3 loop is CASSLDSGEQFF. The CDR3 DNA is TGTGCCAGCAGCTTAGATTCGGGCGAGCAGTTCTTC. The full variable domain, in which reference TRBV11-2 and TRBJ2-1 provide the parts outside the CDR3, is EAGVAQSPRYKIIEKRQSVAFWCNPISGHATLYWYQQILGQGPKLLIQFQNNGVVDDSQLPKDRFSAERLKGVDSTLKIQPAKLEDSAVYLCASSLDSGEQFFGPGTRLTVL.

Ten or more counts support this clonotype. The chain recombines TRBV20-1 with TRBJ2-4; 8 bases agree with TRBD1. From germline, CDR1 is DFQATT and CDR2 SNEGSKA (reference sequence). The CDR3 has 16 amino acids. V was pared by 2 bases and J by 10 bases, with 16 bases of the junction left unmatched. The CDR3 is CSARTPRTGWDRIQYF. DNA for the CDR3: TGCAGTGCTAGAACCCCTCGGACAGGGTGGGATAGAATTCAGTACTTC.

In its sample, this clonotype was seen many times. The J gene is TRBJ1-2, the V gene TRBV7-9; D is possibly TRBD1 (6 bases). The V end was cut by 2 bases, the J end by 6 bases, with 19 bases between. Per the germline V gene, CDR1 is SEHNR and CDR2 is FQNEAQ (reference sequence). The CDR3 totals 16 residues. The CDR3 nucleotides are TGTGCCAGCAGCTTAAAGGGGAGGGGGAAGAGGAATGGCTACACCTTC. Amino acids: CASSLKGRGKRNGYTF.

This clonotype was recorded at least ten times. The chain combines TRBV20-1 with TRBJ1-4; no clear D gene. The CDR3 covers 16 residues. V lost 3 bases to trimming and J lost 0 bases, with 14 bases between them. Germline assignment: CDR1 DFQATT and CDR2 SNEGSKA (reference sequence). The CDR3: CSASEGYRATNEKLFF. CDR3 DNA sequence: TGCAGTGCTAGTGAGGGTTATCGGGCAACTAATGAAAAACTGTTTTTT.

The rearrangement uses TRBV19 and TRBJ1-2, with D hard to call. The CDR3 spans 16 residues. Per germline, CDR1 LNHDA and CDR2 SQIVND (reference sequence). The germline V and J ends were trimmed by 10 bases and 3 bases, with 24 bases remaining between them. The CDR3 region has the DNA TGTGCCACTAATGGCCAAGGAGAAGTGCGTGACTATGGCTACACCTTC. It encodes CATNGQGEVRDYGYTF. The full variable domain, completed using reference TRBV19 and TRBJ1-2, is DGGITQSPKYLFRKEGQNVTLSCEQNLNHDAMYWYRQDPGQGLRLIYYSQIVNDFQKGDIAEGYSVSREKKESFPLTVTSAQKNPTAFYLCATNGQGEVRDYGYTFGSGTRLTVV.

In this sample, this clonotype turned up a few times. A single base separates this from a much larger clone, so it may be a read error. V and J are TRBV20-1 and TRBJ2-1, with D tentatively TRBD1 or TRBD2 (5 bases each). The CDR3 runs 14 residues. Germline V lookup: CDR1 DFQATT, CDR2 SNEGSKA (reference sequence). With 3 bases removed from V and 7 bases from J, the gap between germline ends came to 16 bases. CDR3 protein: CSARGEQRCNEQFF. CDR3 nucleotide sequence: TGCAGTGCTAGGGGGGAACAGCGGTGTAATGAGCAGTTCTTC.

This clonotype occurred many times. The J gene is TRBJ1-1, the V gene TRBV20-1; D is ambiguous. Deletions cut 1 base from V and 4 bases from J, with 13 bases between. The CDR3 has 14 amino acids. Germline V gene sequence: CDR1 DFQATT, CDR2 SNEGSKA (reference sequence). Here the CDR3 reads CSARGAGPFTEAFF. CDR3 in DNA: TGCAGTGCTAGAGGGGCGGGTCCTTTCACTGAAGCTTTCTTT.

This clonotype occurred many times. The V and J genes are TRBV5-4 and TRBJ2-2; unclear D gene. CDR1 is SGHNT, CDR2 YYREEE, per germline (reference sequence). This CDR3 is 13 amino acids long. V was clipped by 2 bases and J by 2 bases, with 4 bases between them. DNA of the CDR3: TGTGCCAGCAGCTTCGACAACACCGGGGAGCTGTTTTTT. It encodes CASSFDNTGELFF.

This clonotype has only a few counts. CDR3 region: CSARVLDSLVARQLFF. CDR3 DNA sequence: TGCAGTGCTAGAGTCCTAGACAGCCTAGTTGCCCGGCAACTGTTTTTT. The genes are TRBV20-1 and TRBJ1-4; TRBD1 is a possible D gene (5 bases). The CDR3 contains 16 residues. The germline gives CDR1 DFQATT, CDR2 SNEGSKA (reference sequence). Trimming removed 1 base at V and 12 bases at J, with 24 bases between.

This clonotype was seen more than once but under ten times. V gene TRBV20-1 combines with J gene TRBJ2-2, with 11 bases identical to TRBD2. The germline V gene has CDR1 DFQATT and CDR2 SNEGSKA (reference sequence). The CDR3 consists of 16 residues. V lost 7 bases, J lost 1 base, and 8 bases stayed unmatched. CDR3 sequence (DNA): TGCAGTGTCCGGGGACTAGCGGCTTTGAACACCGGGGAGCTGTTTTTT. It specifies CSVRGLAALNTGELFF.

This clonotype was seen at least ten times. V usage is TRBV2 and J usage is TRBJ2-1; maybe TRBD2 (6 bases). Germline values: CDR1 SNHLY, CDR2 FYNNEI. This CDR3 has 11 amino acids. Trimming pared 6 bases from V and 10 bases from J, leaving 10 bases between. CDR3 nucleotide sequence: TGTGCCAGCAGCTATGCGGGGGAGCAGTTCTTC. Its translation is CASSYAGEQFF. Complete variable domain (other parts from reference TRBV2 and TRBJ2-1): EPEVTQTPSHQVTQMGQEVILRCVPISNHLYFYWYRQILGQKVEFLVSFYNNEISEKSEIFDDQFSVERPDGSNFTLKIRSTKLEDSAMYFCASSYAGEQFFGPGTRLTVL.

This clonotype appeared many times. The chain has TRBV6-2 or TRBV6-3 and TRBJ1-5; D is uncertain. The CDR3 runs to 14 residues. Trimming left V 2 bases short and J 5 bases short, with 10 bases between. The germline gives CDR1 MNHEY, CDR2 SVGEGT. The CDR3 sequence is CASSYGSGYQPQHF. The CDR3 coding sequence is TGTGCCAGCAGTTACGGTTCCGGGTATCAGCCCCAGCATTTT.

This clonotype was seen repeatedly, ten times or more. The DNA for the CDR3 is TGTGCCAGCAGTTTTATTACAGGGTCACAAAACATTCAGTACTTC. Protein: CASSFITGSQNIQYF. The chain carries TRBV12-3 or TRBV12-4 and TRBJ2-4, with a weak D call TRBD1 (6 bases). Trimming pared 3 bases from V and 5 bases from J, leaving 14 bases between. CDR3 length: 15 amino acids.

In this sample, this clonotype turned up many times. The rearrangement joins TRBV4-2 to TRBJ2-1; D gene unclear. CDR1 and CDR2 (germline): LGHNA, YNFKEQ. This CDR3 has 15 amino acids. The V end lost 5 bases, the J end lost 2 bases, and 13 bases lay between the germline ends. The CDR3 bases are TGTGCCAGCAGCAGGTTCAGCGAGACCTACAATGAGCAGTTCTTC. Amino acid sequence: CASSRFSETYNEQFF.

In this sample, this clonotype turned up a few times. The chain links TRBV28 to TRBJ2-1; maybe TRBD1 (5 bases). Trimming left V 6 bases short and J 0 bases short, with 12 bases between. The CDR3 is 15 amino acids. From germline, CDR1 is MDHEN and CDR2 SYDVKM. CDR3 amino acids: CASRKGQGSYNEQFF. In nucleotides, the CDR3 is TGTGCCAGCAGGAAGGGCCAGGGCTCCTACAATGAGCAGTTCTTC.

This clonotype was detected many times. Here the CDR3 DNA reads TGCGCCAGCAGTACGGGGGACTCTGAAGCTTTCTTT. This codes for CASSTGDSEAFF. This chain connects TRBV5-1 to TRBJ1-1; tentative D call: TRBD1 (5 bases). V was pared by 5 bases and J by 6 bases, with 11 bases between. The CDR3 runs 12 residues. Germline values: CDR1 SGHRS, CDR2 YFSETQ. Together with reference TRBV5-1 and TRBJ1-1, the CDR3 gives the full variable domain: KAGVTQTPRYLIKTRGQQVTLSCSPISGHRSVSWYQQTPGQGLQFLFEYFSETQRNKGNFPGRFSGRQFSNSRSEMNVSTLELGDSALYLCASSTGDSEAFFGQGTRLTVV.

This clonotype was detected many times. V gene TRBV20-1 combines with J gene TRBJ2-2; 11 positions agree with TRBD2. The CDR3 totals 15 residues. V was clipped by 3 bases and J by 5 bases; unmatched bases: 5. In germline, CDR1 is DFQATT, CDR2 SNEGSKA (reference sequence). In DNA, the CDR3 is TGCAGTGCTAGTTCTAGCGGGAGGCGGACCGGGGAGCTGTTTTTT. Residues: CSASSSGRRTGELFF.

This clonotype was recorded many times. This chain connects TRBV11-2 to TRBJ1-6, with D unresolved. V was trimmed by 1 base and J by 0 bases, leaving 13 bases between them. The CDR3 consists of 18 residues. The V gene's germline CDR1 is SGHAT and CDR2 FQNNGV. The CDR3 sequence: CASSLVNSHSSYNSPLHF. CDR3 sequence (DNA): TGTGCCAGCAGCTTAGTGAACAGCCACAGCTCCTATAATTCACCCCTCCACTTT. The full variable domain, in which reference TRBV11-2 and TRBJ1-6 provide the parts outside the CDR3, is EAGVAQSPRYKIIEKRQSVAFWCNPISGHATLYWYQQILGQGPKLLIQFQNNGVVDDSQLPKDRFSAERLKGVDSTLKIQPAKLEDSAVYLCASSLVNSHSSYNSPLHFGNGTRLTVT.

This clonotype showed up many times. The V gene is TRBV4-2, the J gene TRBJ2-7; the D is unclear. V was pared by 0 bases and J by 2 bases, with 11 bases between. The germline CDR1 and CDR2 sequences are LGHNA and YNFKEQ. The CDR3 sequence is 15 residues long. As DNA, the CDR3 is TGTGCCAGCAGCCAAGACAGTTTTTCCCCCTACGAGCAGTACTTC. It is translated as CASSQDSFSPYEQYF.

This clonotype appeared many times. CDR3 bases: TGCGCCAGCAGCTTGGGGGGACAGAACACTGAAGCTTTCTTT. It specifies CASSLGGQNTEAFF. The rearrangement uses TRBV5-1 and TRBJ1-1, with D perhaps matching TRBD1 (6 bases). This CDR3 has 14 amino acids. Germline CDR1 reads SGHRS; CDR2 reads YFSETQ. Trimming stripped 0 bases from V and 1 base from J, with 7 bases between.